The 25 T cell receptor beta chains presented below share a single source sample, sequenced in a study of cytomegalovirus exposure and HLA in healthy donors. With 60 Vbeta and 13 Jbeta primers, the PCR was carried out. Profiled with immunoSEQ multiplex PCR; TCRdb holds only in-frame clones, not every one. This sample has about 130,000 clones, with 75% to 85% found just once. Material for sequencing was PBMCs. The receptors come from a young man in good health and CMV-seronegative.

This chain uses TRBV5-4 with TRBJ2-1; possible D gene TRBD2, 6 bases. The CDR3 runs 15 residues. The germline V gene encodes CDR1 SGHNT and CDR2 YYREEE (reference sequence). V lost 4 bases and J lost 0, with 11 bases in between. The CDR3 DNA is TGTGCCAGCAGCCTACCCGGGAGCTCCTACAATGAGCAGTTCTTC. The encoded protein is CASSLPGSSYNEQFF.

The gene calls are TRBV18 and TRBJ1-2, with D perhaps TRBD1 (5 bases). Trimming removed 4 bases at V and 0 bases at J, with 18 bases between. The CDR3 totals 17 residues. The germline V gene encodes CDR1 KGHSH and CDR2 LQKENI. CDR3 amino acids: CASSLEGVPLTNYGYTF. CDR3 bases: TGTGCCAGCTCACTGGAAGGGGTCCCCTTAACTAACTATGGCTACACCTTC.

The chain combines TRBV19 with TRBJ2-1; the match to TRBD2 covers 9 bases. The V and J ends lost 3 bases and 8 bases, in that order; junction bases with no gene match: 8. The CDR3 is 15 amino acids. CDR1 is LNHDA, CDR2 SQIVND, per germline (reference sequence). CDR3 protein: CASSIDPAGGYEQFF. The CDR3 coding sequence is TGTGCCAGTAGTATCGACCCAGCGGGAGGTTATGAGCAGTTCTTC.

The CDR3 DNA sequence: TGTGCCATCAGTGAGACTAGCGGGGGCCACTACGAGCAGTACGTC. This codes for CAISETSGGHYEQYV. V and J are TRBV10-3 and TRBJ2-7; 11 bases agree with TRBD2. CDR1 and CDR2 from the germline V gene are ENHRY and SYGVKD. The CDR3 has 15 amino acids. Trimming cost V 2 bases and J 3 bases; bases outside gene matches: 3.

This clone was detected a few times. In DNA, the CDR3 is TGTGCCAGCAGTTCACCTGCCGGGACAGGGGTGAGGGAGCAGTACTTC. It translates to CASSSPAGTGVREQYF. V and J are TRBV28 and TRBJ2-7; 10 bases fit TRBD1. Germline assignment: CDR1 MDHEN and CDR2 SYDVKM. The CDR3 totals 16 residues. Germline trimming cut 4 bases from V and 7 bases from J; bases unmatched to any gene: 13.

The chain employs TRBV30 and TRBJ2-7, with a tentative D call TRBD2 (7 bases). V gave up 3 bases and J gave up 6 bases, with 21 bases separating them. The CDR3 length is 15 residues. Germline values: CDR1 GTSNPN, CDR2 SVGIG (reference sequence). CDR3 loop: CAWRREVLRGGEQYF. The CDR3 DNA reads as TGTGCCTGGAGGAGGGAAGTACTTAGGGGGGGCGAGCAGTACTTC.

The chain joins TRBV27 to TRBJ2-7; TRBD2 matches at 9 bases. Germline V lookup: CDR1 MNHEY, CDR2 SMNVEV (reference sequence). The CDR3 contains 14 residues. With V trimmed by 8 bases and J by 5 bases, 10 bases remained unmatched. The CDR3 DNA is TGTGCCAGCCGGGGAGCGGGAGGACTCCACGAGCAGTACTTC. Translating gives CASRGAGGLHEQYF.

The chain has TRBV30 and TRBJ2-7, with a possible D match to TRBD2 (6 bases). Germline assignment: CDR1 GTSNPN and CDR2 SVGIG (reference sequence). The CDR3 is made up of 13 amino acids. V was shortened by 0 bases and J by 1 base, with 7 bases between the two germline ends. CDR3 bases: TGTGCCTGGAGTGTGGGGGGTTCCTACGAGCAGTACGTC. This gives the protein CAWSVGGSYEQYV.

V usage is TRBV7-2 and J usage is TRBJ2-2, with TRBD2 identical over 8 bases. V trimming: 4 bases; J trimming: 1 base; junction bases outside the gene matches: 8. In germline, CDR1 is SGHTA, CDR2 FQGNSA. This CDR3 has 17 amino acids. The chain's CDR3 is CASSSRGSGVNTGELFF. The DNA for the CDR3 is TGTGCCAGCAGCTCCCGAGGTAGCGGGGTGAACACCGGGGAGCTGTTTTTT.

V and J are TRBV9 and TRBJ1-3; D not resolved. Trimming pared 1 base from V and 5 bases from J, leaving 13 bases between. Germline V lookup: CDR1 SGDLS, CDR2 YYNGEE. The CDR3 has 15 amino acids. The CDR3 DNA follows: TGTGCCAGCAGCGTATTGGGAGGGTGGAGAAACACCATATATTTT. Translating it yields CASSVLGGWRNTIYF.

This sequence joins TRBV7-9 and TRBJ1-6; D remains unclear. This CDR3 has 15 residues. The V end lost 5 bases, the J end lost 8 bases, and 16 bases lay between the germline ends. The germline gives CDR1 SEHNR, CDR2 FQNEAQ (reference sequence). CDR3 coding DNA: TGTGCCAGCAGCCTCGGGTCCCACGTAGATTCACCCCTCCACTTT. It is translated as CASSLGSHVDSPLHF. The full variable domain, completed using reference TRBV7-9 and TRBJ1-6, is DTGVSQNPRHKITKRGQNVTFRCDPISEHNRLYWYRQTLGQGPEFLTYFQNEAQLEKSRLLSDRFSAERPKGSFSTLEIQRTEQGDSAMYLCASSLGSHVDSPLHFGNGTRLTVT.

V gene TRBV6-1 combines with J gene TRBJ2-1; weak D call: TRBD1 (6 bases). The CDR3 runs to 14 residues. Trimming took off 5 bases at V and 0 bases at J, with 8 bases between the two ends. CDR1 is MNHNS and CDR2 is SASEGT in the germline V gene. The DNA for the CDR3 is TGTGCCAGCAGTTTGGGGGCCTCCTACAATGAGCAGTTCTTC. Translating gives CASSLGASYNEQFF.

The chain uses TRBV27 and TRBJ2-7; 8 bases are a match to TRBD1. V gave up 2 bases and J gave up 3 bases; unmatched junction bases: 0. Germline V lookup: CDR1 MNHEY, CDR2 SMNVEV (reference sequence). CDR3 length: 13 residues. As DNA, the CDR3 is TGTGCCAGCAGTTTAGGGACAGGCTACGAGCAGTACGTC. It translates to CASSLGTGYEQYV.

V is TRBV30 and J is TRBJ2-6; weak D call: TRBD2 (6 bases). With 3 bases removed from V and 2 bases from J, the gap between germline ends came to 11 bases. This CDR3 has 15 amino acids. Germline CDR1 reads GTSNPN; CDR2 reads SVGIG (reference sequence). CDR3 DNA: TGTGCCTGGAGCCTGGGACTGACTGGGGCCAACGTCCTGACTTTC. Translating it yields CAWSLGLTGANVLTF.

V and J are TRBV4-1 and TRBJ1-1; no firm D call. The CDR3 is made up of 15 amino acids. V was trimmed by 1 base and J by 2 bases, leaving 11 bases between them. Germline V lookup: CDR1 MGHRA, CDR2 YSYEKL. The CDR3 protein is CASSQVGSINTEAFF. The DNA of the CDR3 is TGCGCCAGCAGCCAAGTTGGCAGTATTAACACTGAAGCTTTCTTT.

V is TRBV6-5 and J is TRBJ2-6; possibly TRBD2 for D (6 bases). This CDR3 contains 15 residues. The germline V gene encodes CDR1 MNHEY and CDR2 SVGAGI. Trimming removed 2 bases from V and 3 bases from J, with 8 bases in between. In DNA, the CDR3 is TGTGCCAGCAGTTACCGGGGGAGTGGGGCCAACGTCCTGACTTTC. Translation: CASSYRGSGANVLTF.

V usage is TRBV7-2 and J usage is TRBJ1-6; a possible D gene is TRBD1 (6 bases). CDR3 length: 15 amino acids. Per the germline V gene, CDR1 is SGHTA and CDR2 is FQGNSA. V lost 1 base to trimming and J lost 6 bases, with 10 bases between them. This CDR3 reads CASSLVGAPNSPLHF. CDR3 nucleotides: TGTGCCAGCAGCTTAGTGGGGGCCCCTAATTCACCCCTCCACTTT.

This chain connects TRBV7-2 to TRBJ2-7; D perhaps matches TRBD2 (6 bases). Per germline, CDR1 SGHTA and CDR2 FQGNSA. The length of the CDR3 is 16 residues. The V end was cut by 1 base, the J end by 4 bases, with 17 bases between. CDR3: CASSLVAFGGGYEQYF. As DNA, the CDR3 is TGTGCCAGCAGCTTAGTTGCGTTTGGGGGAGGATACGAGCAGTACTTC.

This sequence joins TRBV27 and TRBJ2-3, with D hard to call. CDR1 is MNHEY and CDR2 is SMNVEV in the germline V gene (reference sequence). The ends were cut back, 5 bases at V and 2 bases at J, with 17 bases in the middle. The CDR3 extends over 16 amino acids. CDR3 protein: CASSPSWATYTDTQYF. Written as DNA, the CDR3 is TGTGCCAGCAGTCCCTCCTGGGCTACATACACAGATACGCAGTATTTT.

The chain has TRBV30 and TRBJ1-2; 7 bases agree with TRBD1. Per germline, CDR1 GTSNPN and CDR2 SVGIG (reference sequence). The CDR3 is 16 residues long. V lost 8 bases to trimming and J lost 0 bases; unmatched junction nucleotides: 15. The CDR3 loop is CATQKRKGATNYGYTF. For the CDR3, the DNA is TGTGCCACCCAGAAGAGGAAGGGGGCGACTAACTATGGCTACACCTTC.

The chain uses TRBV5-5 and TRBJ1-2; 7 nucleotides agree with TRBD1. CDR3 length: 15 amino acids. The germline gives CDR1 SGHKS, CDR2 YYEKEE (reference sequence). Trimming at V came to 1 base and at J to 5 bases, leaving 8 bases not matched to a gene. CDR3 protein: CASSLLGQGGYGYTF. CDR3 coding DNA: TGTGCCAGCAGCTTGTTAGGGCAGGGGGGATATGGCTACACCTTC.

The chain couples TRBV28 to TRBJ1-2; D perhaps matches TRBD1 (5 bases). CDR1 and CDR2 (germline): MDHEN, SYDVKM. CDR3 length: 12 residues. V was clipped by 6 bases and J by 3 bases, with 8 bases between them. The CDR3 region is CASSIRDYGYTF. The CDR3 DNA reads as TGTGCCAGCAGCATCAGGGACTATGGCTACACCTTC.

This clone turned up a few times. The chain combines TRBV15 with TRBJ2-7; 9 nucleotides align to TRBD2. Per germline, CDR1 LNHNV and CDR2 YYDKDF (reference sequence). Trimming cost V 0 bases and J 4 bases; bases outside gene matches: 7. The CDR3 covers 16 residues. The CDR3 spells CATSRDRAGGPYEQYF. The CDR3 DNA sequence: TGTGCCACCAGCAGAGATCGGGCGGGAGGGCCGTACGAGCAGTACTTC.

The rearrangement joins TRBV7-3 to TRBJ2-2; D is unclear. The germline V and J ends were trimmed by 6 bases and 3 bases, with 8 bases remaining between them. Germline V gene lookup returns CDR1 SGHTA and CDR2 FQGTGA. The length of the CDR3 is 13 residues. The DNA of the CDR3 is TGTGCCAGCAGTTCATCATACACCGGGGAGCTGTTTTTT. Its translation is CASSSSYTGELFF.

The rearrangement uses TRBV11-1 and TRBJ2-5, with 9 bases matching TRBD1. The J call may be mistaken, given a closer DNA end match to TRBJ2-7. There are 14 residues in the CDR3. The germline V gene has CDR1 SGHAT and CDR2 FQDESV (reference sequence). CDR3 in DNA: TGTGCCAGCAGCTTGGGACAGGGTTACGGCGAGCAGTACTTC. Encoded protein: CASSLGQGYGEQYF.